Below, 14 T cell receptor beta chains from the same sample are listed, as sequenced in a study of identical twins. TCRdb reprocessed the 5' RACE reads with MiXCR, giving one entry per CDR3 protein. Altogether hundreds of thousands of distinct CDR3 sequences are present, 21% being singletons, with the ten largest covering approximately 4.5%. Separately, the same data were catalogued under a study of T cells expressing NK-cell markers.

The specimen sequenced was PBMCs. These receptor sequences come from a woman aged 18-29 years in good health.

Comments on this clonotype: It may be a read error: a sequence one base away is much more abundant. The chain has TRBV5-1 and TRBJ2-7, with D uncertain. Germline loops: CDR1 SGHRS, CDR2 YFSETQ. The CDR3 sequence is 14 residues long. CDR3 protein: CASSLSGPGYEQNF. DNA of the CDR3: TGCGCCAGCAGCTTGTCGGGCCCTGGGTACGAGCAGAACTTC.

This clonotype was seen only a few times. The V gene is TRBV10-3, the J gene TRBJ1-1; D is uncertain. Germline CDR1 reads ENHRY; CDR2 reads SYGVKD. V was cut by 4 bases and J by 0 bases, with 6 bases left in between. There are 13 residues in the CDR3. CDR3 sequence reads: CAISGLLNTEAFF. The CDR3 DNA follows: TGTGCCATCAGTGGGCTTTTGAACACTGAAGCTTTCTTT.

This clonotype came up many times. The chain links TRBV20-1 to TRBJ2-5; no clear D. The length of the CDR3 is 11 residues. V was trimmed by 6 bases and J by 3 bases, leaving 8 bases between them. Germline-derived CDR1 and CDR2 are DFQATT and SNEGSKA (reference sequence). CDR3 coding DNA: TGCAGTGCGGAAACGGAAGAGACCCAGTACTTC. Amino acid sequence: CSAETEETQYF.

The CDR3 DNA follows: TGTGCCAGCAGCCCCTTCCACTCAGACAACCACAATGAGCAGTTCTTC. Its protein product is CASSPFHSDNHNEQFF. The rearrangement links TRBV11-2 to TRBJ2-1; D is uncertain. The germline V gene encodes CDR1 SGHAT and CDR2 FQNNGV. The ends were cut back, 5 bases at V and 5 bases at J, with 19 bases in the middle. CDR3 size: 16 residues.

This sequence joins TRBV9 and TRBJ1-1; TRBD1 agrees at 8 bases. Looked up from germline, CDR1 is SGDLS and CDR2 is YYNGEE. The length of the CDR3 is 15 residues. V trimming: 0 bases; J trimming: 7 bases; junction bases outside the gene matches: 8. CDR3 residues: CASSVDVQGASEAFF. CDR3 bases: TGTGCCAGCAGCGTAGACGTTCAGGGGGCGAGTGAAGCTTTCTTT.

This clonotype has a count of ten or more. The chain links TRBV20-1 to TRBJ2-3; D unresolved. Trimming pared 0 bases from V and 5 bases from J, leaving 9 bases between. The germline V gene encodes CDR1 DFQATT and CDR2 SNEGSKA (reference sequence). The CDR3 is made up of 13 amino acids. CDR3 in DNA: TGCAGTGCTAGAGAAACCTGGGGAGATACGCAGTATTTT. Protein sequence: CSARETWGDTQYF.

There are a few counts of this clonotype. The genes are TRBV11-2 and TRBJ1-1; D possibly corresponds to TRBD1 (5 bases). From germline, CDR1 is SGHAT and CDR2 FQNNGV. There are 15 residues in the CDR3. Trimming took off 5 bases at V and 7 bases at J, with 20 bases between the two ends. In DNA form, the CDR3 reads TGTGCCAGCAGCCCCTTTGTGGGGGTGGTGAGTGAAGCTTTCTTT. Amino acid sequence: CASSPFVGVVSEAFF. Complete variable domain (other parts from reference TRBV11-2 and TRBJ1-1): EAGVAQSPRYKIIEKRQSVAFWCNPISGHATLYWYQQILGQGPKLLIQFQNNGVVDDSQLPKDRFSAERLKGVDSTLKIQPAKLEDSAVYLCASSPFVGVVSEAFFGQGTRLTVV.

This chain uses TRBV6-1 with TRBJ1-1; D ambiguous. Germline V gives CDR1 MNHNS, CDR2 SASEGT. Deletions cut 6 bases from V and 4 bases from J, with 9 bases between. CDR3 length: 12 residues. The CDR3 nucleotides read TGTGCCAGCAGGGACGGCCTCACTGAAGCTTTCTTT. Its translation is CASRDGLTEAFF.

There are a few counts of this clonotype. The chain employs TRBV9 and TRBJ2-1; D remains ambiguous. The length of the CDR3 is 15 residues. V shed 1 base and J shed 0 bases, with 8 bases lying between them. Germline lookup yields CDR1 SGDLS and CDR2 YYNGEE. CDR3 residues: CASSVNPSSYNEQFF. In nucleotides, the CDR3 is TGTGCCAGCAGCGTAAACCCGAGCTCCTACAATGAGCAGTTCTTC.

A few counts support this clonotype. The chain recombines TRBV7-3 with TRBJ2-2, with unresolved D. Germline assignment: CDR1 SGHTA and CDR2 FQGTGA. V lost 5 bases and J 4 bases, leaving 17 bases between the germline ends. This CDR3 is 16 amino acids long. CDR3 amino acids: CASSPNLARSTGELFF. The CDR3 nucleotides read TGTGCCAGCAGCCCTAACCTGGCGCGGAGCACCGGGGAGCTGTTTTTT.

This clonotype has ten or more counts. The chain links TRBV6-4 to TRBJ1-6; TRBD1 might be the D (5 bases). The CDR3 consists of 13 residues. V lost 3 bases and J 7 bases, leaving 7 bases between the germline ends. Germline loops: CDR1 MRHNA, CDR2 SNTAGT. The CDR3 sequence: CASSEGENSPLHF. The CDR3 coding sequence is TGTGCCAGCAGTGAGGGGGAGAATTCACCCCTCCACTTT.

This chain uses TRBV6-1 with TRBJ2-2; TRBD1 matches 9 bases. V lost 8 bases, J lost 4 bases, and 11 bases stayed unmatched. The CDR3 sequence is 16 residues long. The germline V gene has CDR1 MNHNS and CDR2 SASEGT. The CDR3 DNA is TGTGCCAGCCGGGATACAGGGGGCCCCGGCACCGGGGAGCTGTTTTTT. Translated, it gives CASRDTGGPGTGELFF.

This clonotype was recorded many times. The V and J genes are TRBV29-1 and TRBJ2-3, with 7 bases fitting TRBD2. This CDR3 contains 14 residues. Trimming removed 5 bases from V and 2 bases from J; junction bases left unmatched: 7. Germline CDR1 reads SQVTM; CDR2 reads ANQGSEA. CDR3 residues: CSVQRDRITDTQYF. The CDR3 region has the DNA TGCAGCGTTCAGCGGGACCGGATCACAGATACGCAGTATTTT.

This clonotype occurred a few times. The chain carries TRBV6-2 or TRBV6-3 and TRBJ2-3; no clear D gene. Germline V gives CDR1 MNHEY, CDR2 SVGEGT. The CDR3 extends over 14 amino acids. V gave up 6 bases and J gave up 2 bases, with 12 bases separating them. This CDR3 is CASSPRPPTDTQYF. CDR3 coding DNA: TGTGCCAGCAGCCCCCGTCCCCCCACAGATACGCAGTATTTT.